The next 5 T cell receptor beta chains were all read from a single sample in a study of TIL therapy for anti-PD-1-resistant metastatic lung cancer. Time point specified: pre-treatment sample, taken before nivolumab and TIL therapy. The libraries were made with immunoSEQ v3. Produced via immunoSEQ multiplex PCR; TCRdb's table is partial and in-frame only. The table lists 55,000 or so clones, 80% to 90% of them singletons. The material sequenced was blood, taken at baseline. The receptors here all came from a person aged 25-80 years with non-small cell lung cancer.

The chain joins TRBV4-3 to TRBJ2-1; 10 bases are shared with TRBD2. Germline CDR1 reads LGHNA; CDR2 reads YSLEER. This CDR3 contains 14 residues. The V segment lost 7 bases and the J segment 6 bases; nucleotides outside the gene matches: 6. CDR3 sequence (DNA): TGCGCCAGCAAAGCGGGAGGGCCGGGCAATGAGCAGTTCTTC. Amino acid sequence: CASKAGGPGNEQFF.

This clone was seen just once. The rearrangement links TRBV7-2 to TRBJ1-5; 7 nucleotides align to TRBD1. Trimming took 4 bases from V and 7 from J; bases not matched to a gene: 7. Germline loops: CDR1 SGHTA, CDR2 FQGNSA. This CDR3 is 14 amino acids long. For the CDR3, the DNA is TGTGCCAGCAGCTCGGGACAGAGCGGACAGCCCCAGCATTTT. This sequence encodes CASSSGQSGQPQHF. Supplemented by reference TRBV7-2 and TRBJ1-5, the full variable domain reads GAGVSQSPSNKVTEKGKDVELRCDPISGHTALYWYRQSLGQGLEFLIYFQGNSAPDKSGLPSDRFSAERTGGSVSTLTIQRTQQEDSAVYLCASSSGQSGQPQHFGDGTRLSIL.

The V call is TRBV3-1 (or the pseudogene TRBV3-2), the J call TRBJ2-6, with 9 bases lining up with TRBD1. The CDR3 sequence is 19 residues long. The V and J ends lost 1 base and 0 bases, in that order; junction bases with no gene match: 7. Germline lookup yields CDR1 LGHDT and CDR2 YNNKEL (reference sequence). In nucleotides, the CDR3 is TGTGCCAGCAGCCAAGGGCCGGGACAGGGTTACTCTGGGGCCAACGTCCTGACTTTC. Encoded protein: CASSQGPGQGYSGANVLTF.

The chain is built from TRBV6-5 and TRBJ2-5; 9 bases are a match to TRBD2. Trimming cost V 5 bases and J 0 bases; bases outside gene matches: 4. The CDR3 runs to 15 residues. Germline CDR1 reads MNHEY; CDR2 reads SVGAGI. The CDR3: CASSTLAGNQETQYF. The CDR3 bases are TGTGCCAGCAGTACCCTAGCGGGAAACCAAGAGACCCAGTACTTC.

The chain uses TRBV27 and TRBJ2-7; 7 bases are a match to TRBD1. CDR3 length: 13 amino acids. The germline V gene encodes CDR1 MNHEY and CDR2 SMNVEV (reference sequence). Trimming at V came to 11 bases and at J to 1 base, leaving 8 bases not matched to a gene. CDR3 DNA sequence: TGTGCCTCAAAGACAGGGAATTCCTACGAGCAGTACTTC. The encoded protein is CASKTGNSYEQYF.